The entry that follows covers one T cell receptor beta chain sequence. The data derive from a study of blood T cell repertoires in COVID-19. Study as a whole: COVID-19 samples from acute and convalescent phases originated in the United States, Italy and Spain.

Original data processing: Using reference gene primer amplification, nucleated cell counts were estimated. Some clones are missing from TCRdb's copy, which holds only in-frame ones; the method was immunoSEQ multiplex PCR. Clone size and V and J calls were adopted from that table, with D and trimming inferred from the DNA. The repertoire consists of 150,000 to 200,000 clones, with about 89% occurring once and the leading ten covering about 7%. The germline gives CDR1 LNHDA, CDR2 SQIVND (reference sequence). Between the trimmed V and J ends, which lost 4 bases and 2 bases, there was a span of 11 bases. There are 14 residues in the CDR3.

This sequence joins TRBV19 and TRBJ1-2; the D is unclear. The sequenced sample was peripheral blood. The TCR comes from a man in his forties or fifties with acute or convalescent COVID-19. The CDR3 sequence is CASSTLDLNYGYTF. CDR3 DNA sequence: TGTGCCAGTAGTACACTGGACTTAAACTATGGCTACACCTTC.